One sample yielded the 11 T cell receptor beta chains listed below, sequenced in a study of blood T cell repertoires in COVID-19 (dated by TCRdb to about 2020). The library was generated by the immunoSEQ multiplex PCR assay. As stored in TCRdb, this immuneACCESS dataset retains in-frame rearrangements with V and J assigned. A fraction of the clones does not appear; measured against another copy, unresolved V genes explain less than half of the discrepancy, and the remainder lacks a known reason. Here the sample has 55,000 to 85,000 clones; roughly 86% occur a single time. Of the sample, approximately 0.83% is held by the ten largest clones. Sequencing was performed on peripheral blood. These receptors were obtained from a woman aged 70 to 79 with acute or convalescent COVID-19.

The chain joins TRBV28 to TRBJ2-2; 9 positions match TRBD1. CDR1 is MDHEN and CDR2 is SYDVKM in the germline V gene. The CDR3 has 18 amino acids. V dropped 4 bases and J dropped 7; count of bases not matched to a gene: 16. The CDR3 spells CASSSSGQGPGRDGELFF. CDR3 coding DNA: TGTGCCAGCAGTTCAAGCGGACAGGGGCCCGGGAGAGACGGGGAGCTGTTTTTT.

CDR3 residues: CASSLNSAYEQYF. The CDR3 nucleotides are TGTGCCAGCAGCTTGAACTCCGCCTACGAGCAGTACTTC. V gene TRBV11-2 combines with J gene TRBJ2-7; unclear D gene. This CDR3 comprises 13 residues. V dropped 3 bases and J dropped 2 bases, with 8 bases sitting between them. Germline CDR1 and CDR2: SGHAT and FQNNGV.

The V call is TRBV6-5, the J call TRBJ1-5, with TRBD1 matching over 8 bases. The V and J ends lost 6 bases and 4 bases, in that order; junction bases with no gene match: 8. The CDR3 runs to 15 residues. In germline, CDR1 is MNHEY, CDR2 SVGAGI. The CDR3 nucleotides are TGTGCCAGCAGAATGGACAGGGTAGGTAATCAGCCCCAGCATTTT. Its translation: CASRMDRVGNQPQHF.

A single count supports this clone. CDR3 sequence reads: CASSPRMFSPNEKLFF. The CDR3 coding sequence is TGTGCCAGCAGCCCCCGTATGTTTAGTCCTAATGAAAAACTGTTTTTT. This sequence joins TRBV7-2 and TRBJ1-4; D call uncertain. CDR1 is SGHTA, CDR2 FQGNSA, per germline. V was pared by 5 bases and J by 3 bases, with 16 bases between. The CDR3 length is 16 residues.

J is TRBJ1-2 and V is TRBV30; no firm D call. Deletions cut 4 bases from V and 8 bases from J, with 14 bases between. The CDR3 has 12 amino acids. Germline CDR1 is GTSNPN and CDR2 is SVGIG (reference sequence). The DNA of the CDR3 is TGTGCCTGGATACGGCAGGCTGGCGGCTACACCTTC. Translation gives CAWIRQAGGYTF.

This clone has just a few counts. The chain carries TRBV27 and TRBJ2-1; tentatively, D is TRBD2 (7 bases). The CDR3 is 13 residues long. The V and J ends lost 6 bases and 6 bases respectively, with 12 bases between them. Germline V CDR1 and CDR2: MNHEY, SMNVEV (reference sequence). CDR3 in amino acids: CASRGGGANEQFF. The CDR3 DNA reads as TGTGCCAGCAGGGGAGGGGGAGCCAATGAGCAGTTCTTC.

This chain links TRBV5-4 with TRBJ2-1; the match to TRBD2 covers 9 bases. J gave up 2 bases and V 0 bases, and 3 bases lay outside the gene matches. This CDR3 contains 16 residues. Per germline, CDR1 SGHNT and CDR2 YYREEE (reference sequence). The DNA for the CDR3 is TGTGCCAGCAGCTTGGATGTAGCGGGAGCCTACAATGAGCAGTTCTTC. It yields the protein CASSLDVAGAYNEQFF.

The CDR3 nucleotides are TGTGCCAGCAGCTTGGGGGGCATCTACACCTTC. It is translated as CASSLGGIYTF. The chain carries TRBV5-6 and TRBJ1-2; maybe TRBD1 (5 bases). V gave up 0 bases and J gave up 10 bases, with 7 bases separating them. Looked up from germline, CDR1 is SGHDT and CDR2 is YYEEEE. The CDR3 loop spans 11 amino acids.

The rearrangement uses TRBV10-3 and TRBJ1-1; D possibly corresponds to TRBD1 (6 bases). V lost 7 bases, J lost 2 bases, and 11 bases lay in between. Germline V lookup: CDR1 ENHRY, CDR2 SYGVKD. The CDR3 totals 13 residues. The CDR3: CAITGQLNTEAFF. Here the CDR3 DNA reads TGTGCCATCACCGGACAGCTAAACACTGAAGCTTTCTTT.

The chain employs TRBV19 and TRBJ2-7; 10 bases are a match to TRBD1. This CDR3 is 16 amino acids long. The germline V gene encodes CDR1 LNHDA and CDR2 SQIVND (reference sequence). V lost 2 bases, J lost 3 bases, and 7 bases stayed unmatched. The CDR3 spells CASSITPGQGLYEQYF. The CDR3 nucleotides read TGTGCCAGTAGTATAACCCCGGGACAGGGGCTCTACGAGCAGTACTTC. Supplemented by reference TRBV19 and TRBJ2-7, the full variable domain reads DGGITQSPKYLFRKEGQNVTLSCEQNLNHDAMYWYRQDPGQGLRLIYYSQIVNDFQKGDIAEGYSVSREKKESFPLTVTSAQKNPTAFYLCASSITPGQGLYEQYFGPGTRLTVT.

This chain links TRBV4-3 with TRBJ2-3; D is possibly TRBD1 (6 bases). V was clipped by 1 base and J by 6 bases, with 14 bases between them. The length of the CDR3 is 15 residues. CDR1 is LGHNA, CDR2 YSLEER, per germline. The CDR3 nucleotides read TGCGCCAGCAGCCAAGGTCTGAACAGGGAGGATACGCAGTATTTT. Translation gives CASSQGLNREDTQYF.